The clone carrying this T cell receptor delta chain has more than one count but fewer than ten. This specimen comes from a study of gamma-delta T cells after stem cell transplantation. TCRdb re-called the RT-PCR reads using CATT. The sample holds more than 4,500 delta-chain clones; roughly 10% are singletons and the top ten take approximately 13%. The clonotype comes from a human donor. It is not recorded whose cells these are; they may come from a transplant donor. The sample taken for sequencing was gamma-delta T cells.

The CDR3: CACDSLLGDADQADKLIF. As DNA, the CDR3 is TGTGCCTGTGACTCCCTACTGGGGGATGCCGATCAGGCCGATAAACTCATCTTT. The chain carries TRDV2 and TRDJ1, with 10 bases fitting TRDD3. The CDR3 length is 18 residues. The trim removed 3 bases at V and 3 bases at J, leaving 15 bases unmatched. CDR1 GEAIGNYY and CDR2 EKD come from the germline V gene.